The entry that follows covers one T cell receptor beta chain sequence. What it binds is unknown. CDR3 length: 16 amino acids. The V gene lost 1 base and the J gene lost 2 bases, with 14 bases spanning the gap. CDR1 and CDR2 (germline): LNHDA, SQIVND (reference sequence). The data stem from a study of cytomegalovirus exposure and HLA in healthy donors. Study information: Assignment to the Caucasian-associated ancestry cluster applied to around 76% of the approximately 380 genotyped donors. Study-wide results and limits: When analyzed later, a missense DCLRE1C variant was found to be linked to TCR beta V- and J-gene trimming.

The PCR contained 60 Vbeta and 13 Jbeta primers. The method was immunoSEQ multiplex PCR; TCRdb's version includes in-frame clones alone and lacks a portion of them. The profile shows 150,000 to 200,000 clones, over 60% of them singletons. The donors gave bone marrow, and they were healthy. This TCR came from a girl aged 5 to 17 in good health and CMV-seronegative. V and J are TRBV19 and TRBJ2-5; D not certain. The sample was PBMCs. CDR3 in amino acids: CASSIATVPDQETQYF. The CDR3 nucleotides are TGTGCCAGTAGTATAGCTACAGTCCCGGATCAAGAGACCCAGTACTTC.